This is a list of T cell receptor beta chains from one sample in a study of T cell responses to AZD1222 COVID-19 vaccine. Using immunoSEQ multiplex PCR, the repertoire was profiled, and TCRdb retains in-frame clones only, with some absent. The top ten hold around 1.6% of the sample, which has over 110,000 clones, roughly 90% seen once. The input for sequencing was peripheral blood, taken 28 days after the second AZD1222 dose. The receptor set was obtained from an adult who received the AZD1222 COVID-19 vaccine. CDR3s leave out the opening cysteine and the closing phenylalanine or tryptophan. A row's size may be missing; if present it is once, few, many or a size class.

j_call,clone_size,v_call,cdr3_aa
TRBJ1-2,NA,TRBV5-4,ASRLGWGNGYT
TRBJ1-6,NA,TRBV30,AWSPTGAGPPLH
TRBJ1-5,NA,TRBV28,ASSPIGGRNQPQH
TRBJ2-1,NA,TRBV28,ASSLGTSGIYEQF
TRBJ1-1,NA,TRBV6-2/TRBV6-3,ASSRTAKNTEAF
TRBJ2-5,NA,TRBV28,ASSPHRTPQETQY
TRBJ2-7,NA,TRBV6-2/TRBV6-3,ASSSDRLSSYEQY
TRBJ2-1,NA,TRBV10-2,ASSDPTSGGWGEQF
TRBJ2-3,NA,TRBV28,ASSFLGLGGTDTQY
TRBJ1-2,NA,TRBV5-6,ASSATGANYGYT
TRBJ1-6,NA,TRBV19,ASGTGTGVSSYNSPLH
TRBJ1-5,few,TRBV5-6,ASSSPLQGQPQH
TRBJ1-3,NA,TRBV4-1,ASSQAGAGNTIY
TRBJ1-2,NA,TRBV3-1/TRBV3-2,ASSQEWGVSYGYT
TRBJ2-1,once,TRBV2,ASRKGSTSYNEQF
TRBJ1-2,NA,TRBV7-4,ASSLVPGHVIGYGYT
TRBJ2-1,NA,TRBV4-3,ASSQGFSSNNEQF
TRBJ2-6,NA,TRBV21-1,ASRKHGEGCSGANVLT
TRBJ1-4,NA,TRBV21-1,ASSPTQGLGEKLF
TRBJ1-5,NA,TRBV27,ASSQKTGGRGQPQH
TRBJ2-1,NA,TRBV6-4,ASSVLAGALNEQF
TRBJ2-7,few,TRBV3-1/TRBV3-2,ASRAGAYEQY
TRBJ1-1,NA,TRBV5-4,ASSLVRGANTEAF
TRBJ1-1,NA,TRBV7-2,ASFIGTGNTEAF
TRBJ1-4,once,TRBV5-6,ASSFGQPNEKLF
TRBJ2-7,NA,TRBV28,ASGTEDRPYEQY
TRBJ1-3,NA,TRBV29-1,SVGGQSSGNTIY
TRBJ1-1,NA,TRBV2,ASSYTGSNTEAF
TRBJ2-1,few,TRBV6-4,ASSDRRTSGYNEQF
TRBJ2-2,NA,TRBV7-8,ASSHQSSGELF
TRBJ2-7,NA,TRBV5-1,ASSLGATGLPSEQY
TRBJ2-7,NA,TRBV19,ASSTLPGLAESEQY
TRBJ1-5,NA,TRBV10-3,AINVDSNQPQH
TRBJ1-4,once,TRBV5-4,ASSLEGGQVF
TRBJ2-7,NA,TRBV3-1/TRBV3-2,ASSQGLSTTYEQY
TRBJ2-1,NA,TRBV10-2,ASSGRDRGPYNEQF
TRBJ1-1,NA,TRBV6-4,ASKGGPGGEAF
TRBJ1-5,NA,TRBV28,ASSFLGQGQPQH
TRBJ1-5,once,TRBV7-6,ASSAGTGVGNQPQH
TRBJ2-1,once,TRBV2,ASSEAKGNLNEQF
TRBJ1-1,NA,TRBV19,ASSKGQINTEAF
TRBJ2-5,NA,TRBV29-1,SGGQAETQY
TRBJ1-4,NA,TRBV19,ASSIGEGLNVELF
TRBJ1-5,NA,TRBV23-1,ASSQSAANQPQH
TRBJ1-5,NA,TRBV5-1,ASSLDGTSGQPQH
TRBJ2-7,NA,TRBV6-5,ASSLQGASYEQY
TRBJ2-7,NA,TRBV19,ASSSLRQGAYEQY
TRBJ2-1,NA,TRBV4-2,ASSQGTSGSYNEQF
TRBJ2-2,NA,TRBV5-1,ASTTVNTGELF
TRBJ1-6,NA,TRBV7-8,ASSLFSTSSYNSPLH
TRBJ2-7,once,TRBV4-3,ASSQGTSGRLYEQY